These 18 T cell receptor beta chains share one sample of origin, sequenced in a study of blood T cells in healthy people across ages. Using a J-beta primer mix together with a sample-barcoded 5' primer, a second PCR was run for roughly 6 to 12 cycles. TCRdb fed the 5' RACE reads into MiXCR, producing one record per CDR3 protein. Among about a million distinct CDR3 sequences, 45% to 50% were seen once, and the ten largest hold around an eighth. Sequenced: blood. All receptors come from a man aged 25-45 years in good health.

The V call is TRBV5-1, the J call TRBJ2-5; the match to TRBD1 covers 9 bases. Germline V gene data show CDR1 as SGHRS and CDR2 as YFSETQ. After removal of 0 bases from V and 5 bases from J, the junction contained 5 bases not matched to a gene. The CDR3 is 15 amino acids. The CDR3 region has the DNA TGCGCCAGCAGCTTGGAGTGGACAGGGGAGGAGACCCAGTACTTC. Translated: CASSLEWTGEETQYF.

The V and J genes are TRBV20-1 and TRBJ1-5; D call uncertain. The CDR3 has 13 amino acids. The germline CDR1 and CDR2 sequences are DFQATT and SNEGSKA (reference sequence). V lost 5 bases to trimming and J lost 0 bases, with 8 bases between them. The CDR3 nucleotides are TGCAGTGCTGGGGATATTAGCAATCAGCCCCAGCATTTT. Translation gives CSAGDISNQPQHF.

This clonotype has only a few counts. J is TRBJ2-5 and V is TRBV3-1, with D unclear. The CDR3 spans 14 residues. CDR1 LGHDT and CDR2 YNNKEL come from the germline V gene (reference sequence). Trimming took 1 base from V and 1 from J, leaving 7 bases between them. The CDR3 DNA is TGTGCCAGCAGCCAAGGCAACACCCAAGAGACCCAGTACTTC. This encodes CASSQGNTQETQYF.

J is TRBJ2-1 and V is TRBV3-1; 9 positions agree with TRBD2. The CDR3 runs to 16 residues. Trimming cost V 0 bases and J 6 bases; bases outside gene matches: 6. Germline loops: CDR1 LGHDT, CDR2 YNNKEL (reference sequence). The CDR3 spells CASSQDGGLALNEQFF. Here the CDR3 DNA reads TGTGCCAGCAGCCAAGATGGGGGACTAGCCCTCAATGAGCAGTTCTTC.

This chain connects TRBV4-1 to TRBJ2-3; 7 bases are shared with TRBD2. Germline lookup yields CDR1 MGHRA and CDR2 YSYEKL. The CDR3 covers 13 residues. The junction had 7 bases not matched to a gene; V was cut back by 9 bases and J by 4 bases. The CDR3 protein is CASAGEEADTQYF. As DNA, the CDR3 is TGCGCCAGTGCGGGGGAAGAGGCAGATACGCAGTATTTT.

A word on this clonotype: One junction end disagrees with the germline gene, perhaps due to a read error. The chain couples TRBV5-6 to TRBJ2-7; D may be TRBD1 or TRBD2 (5 bases each). Germline CDR1 SGHDT, CDR2 YYEEEE. This CDR3 has 16 residues. The CDR3 spells CAGSLAGAGISYEQYF. In DNA, the CDR3 is TGTGCCGGCAGCTTGGCCGGGGCAGGAATCTCCTACGAGCAGTACTTC.

V and J are TRBV20-1 and TRBJ2-5; D gene ambiguous. V lost 0 bases, J lost 1 base, and 9 bases lay in between. This CDR3 comprises 14 residues. Germline CDR1 DFQATT, CDR2 SNEGSKA (reference sequence). The CDR3 DNA is TGCAGTGCTAGAGATCAAGACTTCCAAGAGACCCAGTACTTC. It encodes CSARDQDFQETQYF.

The CDR3 nucleotides read TGTGCCAGCAGTTTAGTGGGGGGGGCGAGCTCCTACAATGAGCAGTTCTTC. As protein: CASSLVGGASSYNEQFF. V and J are TRBV12-3 or TRBV12-4 and TRBJ2-1, with D possibly matching TRBD2 (7 bases). This CDR3 has 17 residues. V lost 1 base, J lost 0 bases, and 13 bases lay in between.

This clonotype was seen a few times. This chain connects TRBV9 to TRBJ1-4; TRBD1 agrees at 7 bases. Trimming at V came to 4 bases and at J to 4 bases, leaving 4 bases not matched to a gene. This CDR3 contains 14 residues. Germline CDR1 and CDR2: SGDLS and YYNGEE. The CDR3 here is CASSPTGNNEKLFF. In DNA, the CDR3 is TGTGCCAGCAGCCCGACAGGGAATAATGAAAAACTGTTTTTT.

This clonotype was detected a few times. The chain employs TRBV9 and TRBJ2-5; TRBD2 matches at 8 bases. J gave up 3 bases and V 0 bases, and 1 base lay outside the gene matches. Looked up from germline, CDR1 is SGDLS and CDR2 is YYNGEE. The CDR3 has 14 amino acids. CDR3 in amino acids: CASSVAGGKETQYF. The CDR3 nucleotides are TGTGCCAGCAGCGTAGCGGGGGGGAAAGAGACCCAGTACTTC.

Worth noting for this clonotype: A much larger clone differs from this one at a single base, so this may be a read error. The chain carries TRBV5-5 and TRBJ2-7; D perhaps matches TRBD1 (5 bases). From germline, CDR1 is SGHKS and CDR2 YYEKEE (reference sequence). Deletions cut 6 bases from V and 1 base from J, with 11 bases between. CDR3 length: 13 amino acids. The CDR3 DNA sequence: TGTGCCAGCAACTTACAGGTATCCTACGAGCAGTACTTC. It encodes CASNLQVSYEQYF.

Ten or more counts support this clonotype. The J gene is TRBJ1-2, the V gene TRBV3-1, with TRBD1 as a possible D gene (5 bases). Trimming pared 1 base from V and 4 bases from J, leaving 16 bases between. CDR1 and CDR2 from the germline V gene are LGHDT and YNNKEL (reference sequence). The CDR3 consists of 16 residues. The CDR3 loop reads CASSQGGTGRSYGYTF. The CDR3 coding sequence is TGTGCCAGCAGCCAAGGGGGAACAGGTCGATCCTATGGCTACACCTTC.

The chain couples TRBV12-3 or TRBV12-4 to TRBJ2-1; D might be TRBD1 or TRBD2, each matching 5 bases. The CDR3 loop spans 14 amino acids. V lost 4 bases, J lost 7 bases, and 14 bases lay in between. CDR3: CASSWQGPLNEQFF. The CDR3 coding sequence is TGTGCCAGCAGTTGGCAGGGACCCCTTAATGAGCAGTTCTTC.

This clonotype was observed once. The rearrangement links TRBV20-1 to TRBJ2-7, with D possibly matching TRBD1 (7 bases). Trimming pared 0 bases from V and 7 bases from J, leaving 16 bases between. The CDR3 covers 14 residues. Germline lookup yields CDR1 DFQATT and CDR2 SNEGSKA (reference sequence). As DNA, the CDR3 is TGCAGTGCTAGAGATCAGGGGGGAGGTGATGAGCAGTACTTC. This encodes CSARDQGGGDEQYF.

This clonotype was recorded a few times. The chain has TRBV12-3 or TRBV12-4 and TRBJ1-1; D unresolved. The length of the CDR3 is 15 residues. V dropped 1 base and J dropped 0 bases, with 9 bases sitting between them. The CDR3 sequence is CASSLVRGMNTEAFF. The CDR3 nucleotides read TGTGCCAGCAGTTTAGTACGTGGGATGAACACTGAAGCTTTCTTT.

The chain links TRBV3-1 to TRBJ2-7, with no clear D. Germline CDR1 is LGHDT and CDR2 is YNNKEL (reference sequence). The CDR3 has 13 amino acids. V lost 3 bases to trimming and J lost 3 bases, with 9 bases between them. The CDR3 bases are TGTGCCAGCAGCCACAGAGCAAGCTACGAGCAGTACTTC. Residues: CASSHRASYEQYF.

The rearrangement joins TRBV6-1 to TRBJ2-3, with 8 nucleotides matching TRBD1. With 0 bases clipped from V and 3 bases from J, the junction kept 5 bases outside the gene matches. This CDR3 has 16 residues. Germline CDR1 MNHNS, CDR2 SASEGT. The CDR3 region is CASSEAGRGLTDTQYF. The CDR3 nucleotides read TGTGCCAGCAGTGAAGCTGGCAGGGGGCTGACAGATACGCAGTATTTT.

V and J are TRBV11-2 and TRBJ2-1; D might be TRBD1 (6 bases). With 11 bases removed from V and 9 bases from J, the gap between germline ends came to 20 bases. The CDR3 runs 13 residues. CDR1 and CDR2 (germline): SGHAT, FQNNGV. The CDR3 sequence is CAAGAGDSREQFF. CDR3 nucleotides: TGTGCCGCCGGGGCAGGGGATTCTCGTGAGCAGTTCTTC.